These 19 T cell receptor beta chains were sequenced from one sample in a study of CD8+ T cells in alopecia areata. The pooled cutaneous lymph node cells were sorted using several markers (CD4, CD8alpha, NKG2D, NKG2ACE and others). Reverse transcription of extracted RNA yielded cDNA, which provided the sequencing template. Sequencing used immunoSEQ multiplex PCR; TCRdb keeps in-frame clones, though not all of them. In total the sample includes roughly 260,000 clones, none of them seen once. Sequencing was done on a sample of CD4+ T cells sorted from a lymph node. All receptors derive from a C3H/HeJ mouse with alopecia areata. The strain bears MHC haplotype H2-k.

This clone was counted only a few times. The gene names here belong to mouse. The read is 3 residues too short to cover the CDR3 end, so that end is filled in from the germline J gene. Different DNA sequences within this sample yield the same CDR3. The chain uses TRBV5 and TRBJ1-6, with D possibly being TRBD1 (5 bases). TRBJ1-6 is recorded as an ORF, its role being uncertain. The CDR3 extends over 13 amino acids. V lost 2 bases, J lost 8 bases, and 7 bases lay in between. In germline, CDR1 is LGHNA, CDR2 YNLKQL (reference sequence). Partial CDR3 DNA: TGTGCCAGCAGCCAACAGGGAGATTCGCCC. Protein product: CASSQQGDSP. The full-length CDR3 reads as CASSQQGDSPLYF.

Concerning this clone: All gene names here are mouse names. The read falls 4 residues short of the CDR3 end, and the missing part is taken from the germline J gene. This rearrangement joins TRBV13-1 to TRBJ1-2; a possible D gene is TRBD1 (6 bases). The CDR3 runs 13 residues. Per the germline V gene, CDR1 is NSHNY and CDR2 is SYGAGN. The covered CDR3 bases are TGTGCCAGCAGTGGCCCGGGGGGCCGC. As protein: CASSGPGGR. The entire CDR3 reads CASSGPGGRDYTF.

This clone appeared a few times. Genes and germline are mouse. The read terminates 4 residues ahead of where the CDR3 ends, so the germline J gene completes it. The V and J genes are TRBV13-2 and TRBJ2-1; unclear D gene. The CDR3 loop spans 16 amino acids. Germline V gene lookup returns CDR1 NNHNN and CDR2 SYGAGS (reference sequence). V was cut by 0 bases and J by 2 bases, with 12 bases left in between. This CDR3 is CASGDAESPYYAEQFF. The sequenced part of the CDR3 DNA is TGTGCCAGCGGTGATGCAGAGAGCCCCTACTATGCT.

On this clone: Mouse gene names apply. The sequence runs out 4 residues before the end of the CDR3; the remainder is reconstructed from the germline J gene. Other DNA sequences within the sample encode an identical CDR3. The chain is built from TRBV13-1 and TRBJ2-2, with 7 nucleotides matching TRBD2. The CDR3 is 15 residues long. Unmatched junction bases numbered 3, after V lost 2 bases and J lost 2 bases. The germline V gene has CDR1 NSHNY and CDR2 SYGAGN. This CDR3 is CASSDLGENTGQLYF. CDR3 bases read: TGTGCCAGCAGTGACCTGGGGGAGAACACCGGG.

The table lists this clone with a few counts. Germline and genes here are mouse. The DNA ends 4 residues before the CDR3 does, and the rest of the CDR3 is filled in from the germline J gene. Other DNA sequences from this sample encode an identical CDR3 as well. This chain uses TRBV13-2 with TRBJ2-2; D is perhaps TRBD2 (7 bases). This CDR3 comprises 16 residues. V lost 0 bases to trimming and J lost 2 bases, with 11 bases between them. The germline gives CDR1 NNHNN, CDR2 SYGAGS (reference sequence). The DNA read from the CDR3 is TGTGCCAGCGGTGATGCGTGGGGGGCGAACACCGGG. Translated, it gives CASGDAWGANTG. The entire CDR3 sequence reads CASGDAWGANTGQLYF.

There are a few counts of this clone. Gene names and germline match the mouse. The CDR3 goes on 4 residues after the read ends, and that part is filled in from the germline J gene. This CDR3 is also generated by other DNA sequences in the sample. The chain links TRBV13-2 to TRBJ1-1; TRBD1 agrees at 7 bases. Germline CDR1 NNHNN, CDR2 SYGAGS (reference sequence). After removal of 3 bases from V and 4 bases from J, the junction contained 0 bases not matched to a gene. The CDR3 covers 12 residues. The sequenced part of the CDR3 DNA is TGTGCCAGCGGTGGACAGGGCACA. The encoded protein is CASGGQGT. The entire CDR3 protein is CASGGQGTEVFF.

This clone has more than one count but fewer than ten. Each gene name is a mouse one. The read is 4 residues too short to cover the CDR3 end, so that end is filled in from the germline J gene. V is TRBV13-2 and J is TRBJ2-7, with 10 bases fitting TRBD2. The CDR3 loop spans 15 amino acids. Germline CDR1 and CDR2: NNHNN and SYGAGS (reference sequence). CDR3 sequence reads: CASGDRRDWGYEQYF. Incomplete CDR3 DNA: TGTGCCAGCGGTGATAGAAGGGACTGGGGTTAT.

In the case of this clone: The listed genes are named as in mouse. The read finishes 4 residues shy of the CDR3 end, and the germline J gene is used to complete it. The gene calls are TRBV19 and TRBJ2-4; D perhaps matches TRBD1 (5 bases). The CDR3 is made up of 15 amino acids. The germline V gene encodes CDR1 FNHDT and CDR2 SITEND (reference sequence). Trimming took 5 bases from V and 0 from J, leaving 13 bases between them. The sequenced CDR3 bases are TGTGCCAGCAGCCTTCCCGACAGTAGTCAAAAC. The encoded protein is CASSLPDSSQN. The CDR3 as a whole reads CASSLPDSSQNTLYF.

Comments on this clone: A much larger clone is a single base away; this may be a read error. Gene labels here are mouse ones. CDR3 sequence: CASSFANTEVFF. Partial CDR3 DNA: TGTGCCAGCAGCTTTGCAAACACA. V and J are TRBV4 and TRBJ1-1; D ambiguous. The DNA ends 4 residues before the CDR3 does, and the rest of the CDR3 is filled in from the germline J gene. Per germline, CDR1 LGHDT and CDR2 YNNKQL (reference sequence). Between the trimmed V and J ends, which lost 4 bases and 0 bases, there was a span of 3 bases. The CDR3 runs to 12 residues.

This clone was detected a few times. Gene names are the mouse ones. The DNA ends 3 residues before the CDR3 does, and the rest of the CDR3 is filled in from the germline J gene. The same CDR3 arises from other DNA sequences in this sample as well. The gene calls are TRBV5 and TRBJ1-6, with a weak D call TRBD1 (6 bases). TRBJ1-6 is identified as an open reading frame with a role that is uncertain. V was pared by 2 bases and J by 7 bases, with 9 bases between. This CDR3 region has 14 residues. Per germline, CDR1 LGHNA and CDR2 YNLKQL (reference sequence). The CDR3 loop is CASSQQGWNSPLYF. CDR3 DNA (partial): TGTGCCAGCAGCCAACAGGGGTGGAATTCGCCC.

On this clone: Gene names are the mouse ones. The read falls 4 residues short of the CDR3 end, and the missing part is taken from the germline J gene. This chain uses TRBV13-1 with TRBJ2-5, with 7 bases that match TRBD1. The CDR3 covers 12 residues. Germline V CDR1 and CDR2: NSHNY, SYGAGN. CDR3 protein: CAARDSKDTQYF. The covered CDR3 bases are TGTGCCGCCCGGGACAGTAAAGAC.

A word on this clone: Genes and germline come from the mouse. The CDR3 extends 4 residues past the end of the read, so its final part is completed from the germline J gene. The rearrangement uses TRBV12-1 and TRBJ1-2; D is unresolved. Germline V gene data show CDR1 as SGHSN and CDR2 as HYEKVE. V was clipped by 0 bases and J by 4 bases, with 11 bases between them. The CDR3 loop spans 14 amino acids. CDR3 protein: CASSLDERFSDYTF. The sequenced part of the CDR3 DNA is TGTGCCAGCTCTCTCGATGAAAGGTTCTCC. The full variable domain, completed using reference TRBV12-1 and TRBJ1-2, is DSGVVQSPRHIIKEKGGRSVLTCIPISGHSNVVWYQQTLGKELKFLIQHYEKVERDKGFLPSRFSVQQFDDYHSEMNMSALELEDSAMYFCASSLDERFSDYTFGSGTRLLVI.

This clone was observed a handful of times. Here the gene names and germline are mouse. The CDR3 end falls 4 residues outside the read, so it is completed with the germline J gene. The chain is built from TRBV5 and TRBJ2-7; 7 nucleotides line up with TRBD2. Germline lookup yields CDR1 LGHNA and CDR2 YNLKQL (reference sequence). The CDR3 has 14 residues. The covered CDR3 bases are TGTGCCAGCAGCTCCCCGGCTGGGGGTTAT. This translates into CASSSPAGGY. The entire CDR3 protein reads CASSSPAGGYEQYF.

This clone came up a few times. Mouse gene names apply. The sequenced part of the CDR3 DNA is TGTGCCAGCAGTGATCTCGGCAGGGCTGCT. Translated: CASSDLGRAA. The CDR3 reads in full as CASSDLGRAAEQFF. The J gene is TRBJ2-1, the V gene TRBV13-3; D perhaps matches TRBD1 (5 bases). The missing CDR3 end, 4 residues past where the read stops, is filled in from the germline J gene. The CDR3 runs to 14 residues. Trimming stripped 1 base from V and 6 bases from J, with 11 bases between. CDR1 is NNHDY and CDR2 is SYVADS in the germline V gene.

Comments on this clone: The genes and germline here are from mouse. Read sequence stops 4 residues before the CDR3 end, and the germline J gene provides the missing end. The sample holds other DNA sequences that translate to the same CDR3. The rearrangement joins TRBV19 to TRBJ2-3; 9 bases are a match to TRBD2. The CDR3 consists of 14 residues. V was pared by 5 bases and J by 1 base, with 2 bases of the junction left unmatched. The germline gives CDR1 FNHDT, CDR2 SITEND (reference sequence). CDR3 DNA, as far as it was read: TGTGCCAGCAGAAGGACTGGGGGTGCAGAA. It encodes CASRRTGGAE. The whole CDR3 protein reads CASRRTGGAETLYF.

Many counts were recorded for this clone. The genes are named according to mouse. CDR3 DNA, as far as it was read: TGTGCCAGCGACCGGGACAATTATGCT. Its translation: CASDRDNYA. The complete CDR3 sequence is CASDRDNYAEQFF. This chain joins TRBV13-2 and TRBJ2-1, with TRBD1 as a possible D gene (6 bases). The CDR3 is cut off 4 residues early in the read; its end comes from the germline J gene. Trimming removed 6 bases from V and 4 bases from J, with 11 bases in between. The CDR3 has 13 residues. Germline CDR1 reads NNHNN; CDR2 reads SYGAGS (reference sequence).

The table lists this clone with a few counts. Germline and genes here are mouse. The read ends 4 residues before the CDR3 terminus; that terminus is restored from the germline J gene. Other DNA sequences in the same sample also yield this CDR3. The J gene is TRBJ2-3, the V gene TRBV1; 7 nucleotides match TRBD1. V was pared by 0 bases and J by 0 bases, with 0 bases of the junction left unmatched. Per the germline V gene, CDR1 is NSQYPW and CDR2 is LRSPGD (reference sequence). The CDR3 is made up of 15 amino acids. The CDR3 sequence: CTCSAEQGSAETLYF. The covered CDR3 bases are TGCACCTGCAGTGCAGAACAGGGGAGTGCAGAA.

This clone was observed a few times. Gene names denote mouse genes. The sequence runs out 4 residues before the end of the CDR3; the remainder is reconstructed from the germline J gene. The chain employs TRBV5 and TRBJ2-7, with TRBD1 matching 7 bases. The CDR3 covers 15 residues. Germline V gene lookup returns CDR1 LGHNA and CDR2 YNLKQL (reference sequence). The CDR3 bases that were read are TGTGCCAGCAGCCAAGGACAGGGAGGGAAGTAT. Protein product: CASSQGQGGKY. The full CDR3 is CASSQGQGGKYEQYF.

Of note for this clone: Mouse germline and gene names are used. The read ends 4 residues before the CDR3 terminus; that terminus is restored from the germline J gene. The chain joins TRBV13-1 to TRBJ2-7; D call uncertain. The germline CDR1 and CDR2 sequences are NSHNY and SYGAGN. The CDR3 has 14 residues. V shed 0 bases and J shed 0 bases, with 7 bases lying between them. The CDR3 spells CASSDDTSSYEQYF. The sequenced CDR3 bases are TGTGCCAGCAGTGATGATACCAGCTCCTAT.